This TCR beta chain was retrieved from a study of blood T cells in healthy people across ages. Study-level background: For every two T cells, template switching captured about one barcoded beta molecule.

A J-beta primer mix and a sample-barcoded 5' primer were used in a second PCR of about 7 to 12 cycles. TCRdb processed the 5' RACE reads anew with MiXCR; each CDR3 protein has one entry. The table lists fewer than 1,000,000 distinct CDR3 sequences, roughly 46% of them singletons. The CDR3 spans 14 residues. Trimming left V 6 bases short and J 5 bases short, with 14 bases between. Germline V CDR1 and CDR2: MDHEN, SYDVKM. The TCR was taken from a man older than 75 in good health. The chain has TRBV28 and TRBJ2-1; D might be TRBD2 (7 bases). Sequencing was carried out using blood. CDR3 DNA sequence: TGTGCCAGCAGAAGGGGGGGGACAAACAATGAGCAGTTCTTC. Its translation is CASRRGGTNNEQFF.